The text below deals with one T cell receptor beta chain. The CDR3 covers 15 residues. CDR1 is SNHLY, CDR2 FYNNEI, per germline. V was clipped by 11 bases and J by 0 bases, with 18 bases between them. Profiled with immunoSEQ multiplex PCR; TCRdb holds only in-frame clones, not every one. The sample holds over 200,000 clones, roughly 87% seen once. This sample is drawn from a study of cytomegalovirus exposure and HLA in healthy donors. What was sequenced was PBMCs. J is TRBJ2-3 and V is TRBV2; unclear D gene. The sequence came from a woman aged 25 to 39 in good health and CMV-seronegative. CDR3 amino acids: CALIPTASSTDTQYF. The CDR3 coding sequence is TGTGCCCTCATTCCAACCGCTTCAAGCACAGATACGCAGTATTTT.